This note documents a single TCR beta chain sequence. The antigen remains undetermined. The data stem from a study of cytomegalovirus exposure and HLA in healthy donors. The CDR3 consists of 18 residues. Trimming took 3 bases from V and 2 from J; bases not matched to a gene: 11. CDR1 SNHLY and CDR2 FYNNEI come from the germline V gene. A multiplex PCR was run with 60 Vbeta primers and 13 Jbeta primers. Sequencing was performed with immunoSEQ multiplex PCR; in TCRdb, only in-frame clones are kept and a portion is missing. The table records 200,000 to 250,000 clones, 82% of them present only once. Donors showed nominal health when sampled, although they likely had unrecorded immune exposures. Overall study results and limits: Trimming of TCR beta V- and J-genes showed a link, identified in a later analysis, to a missense DCLRE1C variant. A later analysis showed that HLA-associated TCR beta chains had undergone more clonal expansion than equally common others.

Sequenced: PBMCs. The chain has TRBV2 and TRBJ2-4; 9 nucleotides align to TRBD1. The sequence came from a woman aged 40 to 50 in good health and CMV-seropositive. CDR3 protein: CASSDVRGQGITKNIQYF. CDR3 DNA sequence: TGTGCCAGCAGTGATGTTAGGGGACAGGGTATAACCAAAAACATTCAGTACTTC.